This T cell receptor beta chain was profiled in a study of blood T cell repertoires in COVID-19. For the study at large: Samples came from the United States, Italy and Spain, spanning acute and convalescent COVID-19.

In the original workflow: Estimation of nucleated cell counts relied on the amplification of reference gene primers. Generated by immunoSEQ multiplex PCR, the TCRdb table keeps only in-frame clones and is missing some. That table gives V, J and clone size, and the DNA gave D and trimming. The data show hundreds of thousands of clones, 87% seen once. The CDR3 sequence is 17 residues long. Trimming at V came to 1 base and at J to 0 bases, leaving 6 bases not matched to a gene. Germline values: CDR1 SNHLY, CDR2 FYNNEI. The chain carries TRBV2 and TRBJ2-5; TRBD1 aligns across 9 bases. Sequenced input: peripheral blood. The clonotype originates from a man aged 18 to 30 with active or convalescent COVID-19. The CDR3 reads CASSEDRGQGYQETQYF. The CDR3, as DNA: TGTGCCAGCAGTGAAGACAGGGGGCAGGGGTACCAAGAGACCCAGTACTTC.